The 13 T cell receptor beta chains reported below all come from one sample, sequenced in a study of CD8+ T cells in alopecia areata. Extraction of RNA preceded its reverse transcription into cDNA, which served as the sequencing template. Sequenced by immunoSEQ multiplex PCR; TCRdb stores in-frame clones only, minus some. Here the sample spans more than 100,000 clones, about half being singletons. Treatment indicated: oral pan-JAK inhibitor, 5-10 mg twice daily. The specimen was CD4+ T cells sorted from blood, collected at week 4, from a patient treated with tofacitinib. These receptors were taken from a human donor with alopecia areata.

A few counts support this clone. The chain links TRBV5-1 to TRBJ2-6; unclear D gene. Germline values: CDR1 SGHRS, CDR2 YFSETQ. Trimming cost V 4 bases and J 0 bases, with 5 bases left between them. This CDR3 is 14 amino acids long. The CDR3 reads CASSPFSGANVLTF. The CDR3 DNA reads as TGCGCCAGCAGCCCGTTCTCTGGGGCCAACGTCCTGACTTTC.

CDR3 bases: TGTGCCAGCAGCTATCCGGACAGGGGAGGCTATGGCTACACCTTC. It translates to CASSYPDRGGYGYTF. This chain connects TRBV5-4 to TRBJ1-2; 9 nucleotides line up with TRBD1. CDR3 length: 15 amino acids. Germline CDR1 SGHNT, CDR2 YYREEE (reference sequence). Trimming removed 3 bases from V and 4 bases from J; junction bases left unmatched: 7. The full variable domain, rest sourced from reference TRBV5-4 and TRBJ1-2, is ETGVTQSPTHLIKTRGQQVTLRCSSQSGHNTVSWYQQALGQGPQFIFQYYREEENGRGNFPPRFSGLQFPNYSSELNVNALELDDSALYLCASSYPDRGGYGYTFGSGTRLTVV.

The V gene is TRBV30, the J gene TRBJ1-1; D unresolved. The CDR3 sequence is 13 residues long. Germline CDR1 and CDR2: GTSNPN and SVGIG (reference sequence). Deletions cut 0 bases from V and 7 bases from J, with 12 bases between. The CDR3 region has the DNA TGTGCCTGGAGTGTACACCGGAGCAGTGAAGCTTTCTTT. Amino acids: CAWSVHRSSEAFF.

This clone has more than one count but fewer than ten. The chain employs TRBV29-1 and TRBJ2-7, with 10 positions matching TRBD1. CDR3 length: 12 amino acids. Germline CDR1 and CDR2: SQVTM and ANQGSEA. V lost 4 bases and J lost 5; bases outside the gene matches: 2. Here the CDR3 reads CSVGQGANEQYF. CDR3 nucleotides: TGCAGCGTTGGACAGGGGGCCAACGAGCAGTACTTC.

The CDR3 loop is CASREAGGVNEQFF. As DNA, the CDR3 is TGTGCCAGCAGAGAAGCGGGAGGGGTCAATGAGCAGTTCTTC. The gene calls are TRBV7-3 and TRBJ2-1; 10 nucleotides match TRBD2. In germline, CDR1 is SGHTA, CDR2 FQGTGA. The V and J ends lost 6 bases and 6 bases, in that order; junction bases with no gene match: 5. The CDR3 totals 14 residues.

This clone was counted only a few times. The gene calls are TRBV28 and TRBJ2-6; D gene ambiguous. Trimming cost V 6 bases and J 0 bases, with 9 bases left between them. The CDR3 length is 15 residues. Germline CDR1 MDHEN, CDR2 SYDVKM. The CDR3 sequence: CASRDSSSGANVLTF. The CDR3 bases are TGTGCCAGCAGAGACTCGAGCTCTGGGGCCAACGTCCTGACTTTC.

V usage is TRBV6-5 and J usage is TRBJ2-1; possibly TRBD2 for D (5 bases). This CDR3 is 13 amino acids long. Germline-derived CDR1 and CDR2 are MNHEY and SVGAGI. Trimming left V 2 bases short and J 10 bases short, with 12 bases between. The CDR3 loop reads CASSYDLGREQFF. The CDR3 coding sequence is TGTGCCAGCAGTTACGATCTGGGGAGAGAGCAGTTCTTC.

The rearrangement joins TRBV30 to TRBJ1-3; D is perhaps TRBD1 (5 bases). This CDR3 contains 13 residues. The germline V gene encodes CDR1 GTSNPN and CDR2 SVGIG (reference sequence). Trimming removed 7 bases at V and 0 bases at J, with 10 bases between. The CDR3 bases are TGTGCCTCAATCAGGGACTCTGGAAACACCATATATTTT. This translates into CASIRDSGNTIYF.

The chain is built from TRBV30 and TRBJ1-4; D unclear. The CDR3 is made up of 14 amino acids. The V end lost 3 bases, the J end lost 8 bases, and 16 bases lay between the germline ends. CDR1 is GTSNPN, CDR2 SVGIG, per germline (reference sequence). The CDR3 spells CAWSTDMETEKLFF. CDR3 coding DNA: TGTGCCTGGAGCACAGACATGGAAACGGAAAAACTGTTTTTT.

The chain links TRBV30 to TRBJ1-5; D possibly corresponds to TRBD1 (6 bases). CDR1 is GTSNPN and CDR2 is SVGIG in the germline V gene (reference sequence). V shed 2 bases and J shed 7 bases, with 21 bases lying between them. CDR3 size: 16 residues. The CDR3 region is CAWSTGGGASGQPQHF. The CDR3 DNA reads as TGTGCCTGGAGTACCGGAGGGGGGGCGTCCGGGCAGCCCCAGCATTTT. Full variable domain (rest looked up from reference TRBV30 and TRBJ1-5): SQTIHQWPATLVQPVGSPLSLECTVEGTSNPNLYWYRQAAGRGLQLLFYSVGIGQISSEVPQNLSASRPQDRQFILSSKKLLLSDSGFYLCAWSTGGGASGQPQHFGDGTRLSIL.

As regards this clone: A much more abundant neighbour one base away suggests this may be a read error. This is likely a read error, given that the CDR3 carries no conserved phenylalanine or tryptophan at its end. The gene calls are TRBV29-1 and TRBJ2-3; no firm D call. Per the germline V gene, CDR1 is SQVTM and CDR2 is ANQGSEA. The CDR3 has 13 amino acids. V dropped 3 bases and J dropped 7 bases, with 14 bases sitting between them. CDR3 coding DNA: TGCAGCGTTGAGGGGAACTCTCGTTATACGCAGTATCTT. Translating gives CSVEGNSRYTQYL.

The V and J genes are TRBV6-6 and TRBJ2-3; 8 bases are shared with TRBD2. Germline V gene sequence: CDR1 MNHNY, CDR2 SVGAGI (reference sequence). The CDR3 covers 15 residues. Losses at the gene ends were 6 bases for V and 7 bases for J; bases not matched to a gene: 12. The CDR3 sequence is CASRDSGNHINTQYF. The CDR3 nucleotides read TGTGCCAGCAGAGATAGCGGGAACCACATAAATACGCAGTATTTT.

This chain uses TRBV4-1 with TRBJ2-7; D might be TRBD1 (5 bases). The CDR3 extends over 15 amino acids. V dropped 1 base and J dropped 2 bases, with 12 bases sitting between them. Germline V gives CDR1 MGHRA, CDR2 YSYEKL. CDR3 amino acids: CASSQAATAPYEQYF. CDR3 coding DNA: TGCGCCAGCAGCCAAGCGGCGACAGCCCCCTACGAGCAGTACTTC.